A single sample gave rise to the 25 T cell receptor beta chains below, sequenced in a study of blood T cell repertoires in COVID-19. TCRdb's copy holds only in-frame clones and misses some; the assay was immunoSEQ multiplex PCR. The sample records some 210,000 clones, approximately 85% being singletons. The sample taken for sequencing was peripheral blood. These receptors all come from a woman in her seventies with active or convalescent COVID-19.

This rearrangement joins TRBV5-1 to TRBJ2-7; TRBD1 aligns across 8 bases. This CDR3 has 14 amino acids. Per germline, CDR1 SGHRS and CDR2 YFSETQ. The V and J ends lost 4 bases and 5 bases, in that order; junction bases with no gene match: 8. The CDR3 region has the DNA TGCGCCAGCAGCCCGGGACAGGTCCTCAACGAGCAGTACTTC. Protein: CASSPGQVLNEQYF. The full variable domain, completed using reference TRBV5-1 and TRBJ2-7, is KAGVTQTPRYLIKTRGQQVTLSCSPISGHRSVSWYQQTPGQGLQFLFEYFSETQRNKGNFPGRFSGRQFSNSRSEMNVSTLELGDSALYLCASSPGQVLNEQYFGPGTRLTVT.

The gene calls are TRBV6-4 and TRBJ2-2; 8 nucleotides line up with TRBD2. After removal of 3 bases from V and 5 bases from J, the junction contained 11 bases not matched to a gene. CDR3 size: 17 residues. Germline assignment: CDR1 MRHNA and CDR2 SNTAGT. CDR3 residues: CASSERAGARLTGELFF. The CDR3 DNA sequence: TGTGCCAGCAGTGAACGAGCGGGAGCTAGATTAACCGGGGAGCTGTTTTTT.

The table lists this clone with a count of one. The V gene is TRBV27, the J gene TRBJ2-3, with D possibly matching TRBD2 (6 bases). The CDR3 is 14 residues long. With 6 bases removed from V and 8 bases from J, the gap between germline ends came to 18 bases. CDR1 and CDR2 (germline): MNHEY, SMNVEV (reference sequence). The CDR3 nucleotides are TGTGCCAGCAGCGAACTCTTGGCGGGGAGTACGCAGTATTTT. Translating it yields CASSELLAGSTQYF.

The chain has TRBV7-2 and TRBJ2-7, with 7 bases aligning to TRBD2. Germline-derived CDR1 and CDR2 are SGHTA and FQGNSA. V trimming: 6 bases; J trimming: 4 bases; junction bases outside the gene matches: 12. The length of the CDR3 is 15 residues. The CDR3 sequence is CASSLAGTTSYEQYF. DNA for the CDR3: TGTGCCAGCAGTTTGGCCGGGACTACTTCTTACGAGCAGTACTTC.

The sample holds a few counts of this clone. Other nucleotide sequences from this sample produce the same CDR3. The genes are TRBV28 and TRBJ2-7, with D possibly matching TRBD1 (5 bases). With 2 bases removed from V and 6 bases from J, the gap between germline ends came to 5 bases. Germline values: CDR1 MDHEN, CDR2 SYDVKM. This CDR3 region has 11 residues. CDR3 sequence reads: CASSLRGEQYF. The CDR3 DNA sequence: TGTGCCAGCAGTTTAAGGGGCGAGCAGTACTTC.

V and J are TRBV29-1 and TRBJ1-2; D is possibly TRBD1 (6 bases). The ends were cut back, 7 bases at V and 6 bases at J, with 15 bases in the middle. The CDR3 loop spans 12 amino acids. CDR1 and CDR2 from the germline V gene are SQVTM and ANQGSEA. The CDR3 nucleotides are TGCAGCGGGGGGGGCCCGAGGGATGGCTACACCTTC. Translation gives CSGGGPRDGYTF. Full variable domain (rest looked up from reference TRBV29-1 and TRBJ1-2): SAVISQKPSRDICQRGTSLTIQCQVDSQVTMMFWYRQQPGQSLTLIATANQGSEATYESGFVIDKFPISRPNLTFSTLTVSNMSPEDSSIYLCSGGGPRDGYTFGSGTRLTVV.

This clone was detected only once. V and J are TRBV7-9 and TRBJ2-5; possible D gene TRBD1, 5 bases. In germline, CDR1 is SEHNR, CDR2 FQNEAQ (reference sequence). The V end was cut by 8 bases, the J end by 5 bases, with 15 bases between. The CDR3 runs to 13 residues. The DNA of the CDR3 is TGTGCCAGCGCAGGGCTCCTCGTGGAGACCCAGTACTTC. It codes for CASAGLLVETQYF.

This chain connects TRBV5-5 to TRBJ2-2; 7 bases fit TRBD1. Looked up from germline, CDR1 is SGHKS and CDR2 is YYEKEE (reference sequence). CDR3 length equals 18 residues. V was clipped by 1 base and J by 3 bases; unmatched bases: 12. The chain's CDR3 is CASSLMGKGAWDTGELFF. In nucleotides, the CDR3 is TGTGCCAGCAGCTTGATGGGAAAGGGGGCATGGGACACCGGGGAGCTGTTTTTT.

The table lists this clone with a count of one. The chain has TRBV24-1 and TRBJ2-2; TRBD1 might be the D (5 bases). The V end lost 7 bases, the J end lost 0 bases, and 11 bases lay between the germline ends. CDR3 length: 15 residues. The germline CDR1 and CDR2 sequences are KGHDR and SFDVKD. The CDR3 DNA reads as TGTGCCACCAGCCAGGGCCGAGCGAACACCGGGGAGCTGTTTTTT. Its translation: CATSQGRANTGELFF.

This clone was counted a few times. The V and J genes are TRBV2 and TRBJ2-7, with 9 bases fitting TRBD1. In germline, CDR1 is SNHLY, CDR2 FYNNEI. The V segment lost 6 bases and the J segment 5 bases; nucleotides outside the gene matches: 8. The CDR3 spans 14 residues. The chain's CDR3 is CASSRTGEFNEQYF. CDR3 DNA sequence: TGTGCCAGCAGCCGGACAGGGGAGTTCAACGAGCAGTACTTC.

The chain couples TRBV10-1 to TRBJ1-3; D is unresolved. Looked up from germline, CDR1 is WNHNN and CDR2 is SYGVQD (reference sequence). The CDR3 length is 16 residues. The V gene lost 2 bases and the J gene lost 2 bases, with 13 bases spanning the gap. The CDR3 bases are TGCGCCAGCAGTGAGGAGGCCTTCACGGCTGGAAACACCATATATTTT. Its protein is CASSEEAFTAGNTIYF.

The CDR3 bases are TGTGCCAGCAGCTTAGGAGGACAGGGTAATGAAAAACTGTTTTTT. It encodes CASSLGGQGNEKLFF. V gene TRBV7-9 combines with J gene TRBJ1-4, with TRBD1 matching 8 bases. The V gene's germline CDR1 is SEHNR and CDR2 FQNEAQ (reference sequence). The V and J ends lost 1 base and 4 bases, in that order; junction bases with no gene match: 2. This CDR3 has 15 amino acids.

This chain connects TRBV15 to TRBJ1-1; D uncertain. Germline CDR1 reads LNHNV; CDR2 reads YYDKDF (reference sequence). This CDR3 is built from 12 residues. Trimming left V 6 bases short and J 0 bases short, with 5 bases between. The CDR3 DNA sequence: TGTGCCACCAGTAAATTGAACACTGAAGCTTTCTTT. It encodes CATSKLNTEAFF.

The J gene is TRBJ1-2, the V gene TRBV6-2 or TRBV6-3; D is possibly TRBD1 (5 bases). V lost 0 bases and J lost 2, with 10 bases in between. CDR1 and CDR2 from the germline V gene are MNHEY and SVGEGT. The CDR3 spans 15 residues. In DNA, the CDR3 is TGTGCCAGCAGTTACTCTGGCAGGGTCAACTATGGCTACACCTTC. Its protein is CASSYSGRVNYGYTF.

The rearrangement links TRBV7-9 to TRBJ1-2; D is possibly TRBD1 (5 bases). Germline lookup yields CDR1 SEHNR and CDR2 FQNEAQ (reference sequence). The CDR3 has 13 amino acids. Between the trimmed V and J ends, which lost 4 bases and 1 base, there was a span of 7 bases. The CDR3 protein is CASSSTVNYGYTF. In DNA form, the CDR3 reads TGTGCCAGCAGCTCGACAGTTAACTATGGCTACACCTTC. Together with reference TRBV7-9 and TRBJ1-2, the CDR3 gives the full variable domain: DTGVSQNPRHKITKRGQNVTFRCDPISEHNRLYWYRQTLGQGPEFLTYFQNEAQLEKSRLLSDRFSAERPKGSFSTLEIQRTEQGDSAMYLCASSSTVNYGYTFGSGTRLTVV.

The chain recombines TRBV5-1 with TRBJ1-1; no clear D. V lost 1 base to trimming and J lost 1 base, with 8 bases between them. This CDR3 is built from 14 residues. Germline CDR1 and CDR2: SGHRS and YFSETQ. The CDR3 DNA follows: TGCGCCAGCAGCTTGATAAACGGGAACACTGAAGCTTTCTTT. Protein product: CASSLINGNTEAFF.

This clone was counted only a few times. V gene TRBV11-2 combines with J gene TRBJ1-4, with a weak D call TRBD1 (6 bases). Germline V CDR1 and CDR2: SGHAT, FQNNGV. The V end was cut by 0 bases, the J end by 0 bases, with 17 bases between. The CDR3 spans 19 residues. CDR3 nucleotides: TGTGCCAGCAGCTTAGATGAAGTTAACCAGGGGTCAACTAATGAAAAACTGTTTTTT. As protein: CASSLDEVNQGSTNEKLFF.

This clone was seen only once. The V gene is TRBV6-1, the J gene TRBJ1-5, with D possibly TRBD1 on 6 matching bases. V gave up 3 bases and J gave up 4 bases, with 16 bases separating them. Germline V gene sequence: CDR1 MNHNS, CDR2 SASEGT. This CDR3 has 16 residues. CDR3 in DNA: TGTGCCAGCAGTGAGGGGACAAGCCCCCTTAATCAGCCCCAGCATTTT. Translation gives CASSEGTSPLNQPQHF.

This sequence joins TRBV29-1 and TRBJ2-3; no clear D gene. Germline values: CDR1 SQVTM, CDR2 ANQGSEA. This CDR3 comprises 12 residues. Trimming removed 2 bases from V and 1 base from J, with 4 bases in between. CDR3 bases: TGCAGCGTTGAACAGGGCACAGATACGCAGTATTTT. Its protein product is CSVEQGTDTQYF.

This clone was recorded at least ten times. Other DNA sequences in the same sample also yield this CDR3. The rearrangement uses TRBV24-1 and TRBJ2-2; D is undetermined. Germline CDR1 KGHDR, CDR2 SFDVKD. V lost 6 bases to trimming and J lost 1 base, with 2 bases between them. The CDR3 has 12 residues. The CDR3 DNA reads TGTGCCACCAGTCAGAACACCGGGGAGCTGTTTTTT. As protein: CATSQNTGELFF.

The V call is TRBV19, the J call TRBJ1-5; D perhaps matches TRBD1 (5 bases). Germline CDR1 reads LNHDA; CDR2 reads SQIVND (reference sequence). CDR3 length equals 16 residues. Trimming shortened V by 6 bases and J by 6 bases, and 21 bases separated the two germline ends. DNA for the CDR3: TGTGCCAGTAGCCCTCCCGGGGGGACGGGCGGTCAGCCCCAGCATTTT. It codes for CASSPPGGTGGQPQHF.

The rearrangement links TRBV7-9 to TRBJ1-1, with unresolved D. Germline V gene lookup returns CDR1 SEHNR and CDR2 FQNEAQ (reference sequence). This CDR3 contains 16 residues. V was shortened by 1 base and J by 3 bases, with 15 bases between the two germline ends. The CDR3 here is CASSLGAGMGDTEAFF. The DNA of the CDR3 is TGTGCCAGCAGCTTAGGGGCAGGAATGGGAGACACTGAAGCTTTCTTT.

V gene TRBV7-6 combines with J gene TRBJ2-1; 10 nucleotides match TRBD2. In germline, CDR1 is SGHVS, CDR2 FNYEAQ. V lost 3 bases, J lost 7 bases, and 9 bases stayed unmatched. The CDR3 covers 16 residues. The CDR3 here is CASSFSLAGAQNEQFF. As DNA, the CDR3 is TGTGCCAGCAGCTTTTCTCTAGCGGGAGCCCAAAATGAGCAGTTCTTC.

The rearrangement uses TRBV11-2 and TRBJ2-1; possible D gene TRBD2, 6 bases. With 4 bases removed from V and 8 bases from J, the gap between germline ends came to 18 bases. There are 15 residues in the CDR3. Germline V lookup: CDR1 SGHAT, CDR2 FQNNGV. CDR3 DNA: TGTGCCAGCAGCTCAACAGCGGGTCTAAGTTATGAGCAGTTCTTC. Its protein product is CASSSTAGLSYEQFF.

This chain connects TRBV30 to TRBJ1-2; possible D gene TRBD1, 6 bases. This CDR3 contains 15 residues. V lost 1 base and J lost 5, with 17 bases in between. Germline V CDR1 and CDR2: GTSNPN, SVGIG (reference sequence). Written as DNA, the CDR3 is TGTGCCTGGAGTGGTAGGGGGACCCCCTCTTATGGCTACACCTTC. Its translation is CAWSGRGTPSYGYTF.